These 22 T cell receptor beta chains were sequenced from one sample in a study of T cell responses to AZD1222 COVID-19 vaccine. Some clones are missing from TCRdb's copy, which holds only in-frame ones; the method was immunoSEQ multiplex PCR. The data contain about 120,000 clones, about 90% of them singletons. The input for sequencing was peripheral blood, taken 28 days after the second AZD1222 dose. These receptors originate from an adult who received the AZD1222 COVID-19 vaccine.

V gene TRBV28 combines with J gene TRBJ1-6; D might be TRBD1 (6 bases). The CDR3 length is 16 residues. Trimming pared 2 bases from V and 7 bases from J, leaving 15 bases between. The V gene's germline CDR1 is MDHEN and CDR2 SYDVKM. The CDR3 nucleotides are TGTGCCAGCAGTTTACCCGGGACATACGGGAATTCACCCCTCCACTTT. This codes for CASSLPGTYGNSPLHF.

The chain carries TRBV7-8 and TRBJ1-2; D gene uncertain. V was pared by 10 bases and J by 5 bases, with 14 bases between. Germline CDR1 and CDR2: SGHVS and FQNEAQ. The CDR3 consists of 12 residues. The CDR3 reads CATSDDFYGYTF. For the CDR3, the DNA is TGTGCCACCTCGGACGATTTTTATGGCTACACCTTC.

The J gene is TRBJ2-1, the V gene TRBV6-7; 13 bases are a match to TRBD2. TRBV6-7 is annotated as an ORF whose role is uncertain. The length of the CDR3 is 17 residues. V shed 8 bases and J 2 bases; nucleotides not matched to a gene: 9. CDR3: CASPVRGTSGTYNEQFF. CDR3 nucleotides: TGTGCCAGCCCAGTTAGAGGGACTAGCGGGACCTACAATGAGCAGTTCTTC.

The CDR3 coding sequence is TGCGCCAGCAGCCAAGGCCCGGGGACAGGCAATCAGCCCCAGCATTTT. Protein: CASSQGPGTGNQPQHF. The rearrangement uses TRBV4-1 and TRBJ1-5, with TRBD1 matching over 7 bases. V lost 1 base and J lost 2; bases outside the gene matches: 5. Germline loops: CDR1 MGHRA, CDR2 YSYEKL. This CDR3 is built from 16 residues.

This clone was observed once. The chain links TRBV7-2 to TRBJ1-5, with D possibly being TRBD1 (6 bases). V lost 4 bases to trimming and J lost 5 bases, with 15 bases between them. Germline CDR1 is SGHTA and CDR2 is FQGNSA. The CDR3 covers 15 residues. As DNA, the CDR3 is TGTGCCAGCAGCTCAAGAGGGGGTACGGATCAGCCCCAGCATTTT. It encodes CASSSRGGTDQPQHF.

This clone was counted a single time. The sample has other DNA sequences that encode this CDR3 too. The gene calls are TRBV5-1 and TRBJ1-1; D remains unclear. Trimming shortened V by 4 bases and J by 4 bases, and 14 bases separated the two germline ends. The CDR3 has 14 residues. CDR1 is SGHRS, CDR2 YFSETQ, per germline. As DNA, the CDR3 is TGCGCCAGCAGCGCCTCGGGTGATGGCACTGAAGCTTTCTTT. Its translation is CASSASGDGTEAFF.

The V gene is TRBV10-3, the J gene TRBJ2-7; 10 bases map to TRBD1. CDR1 ENHRY and CDR2 SYGVKD come from the germline V gene. The V gene end was trimmed by 4 bases and the J gene end by 1 base; junction bases not matched to a gene: 7. The CDR3 has 16 amino acids. CDR3: CAISAETGGPSYEQYF. CDR3 nucleotides: TGTGCCATCAGTGCAGAGACAGGGGGCCCTTCCTACGAGCAGTACTTC.

This sequence joins TRBV10-1 and TRBJ2-1; D remains unclear. Trimming stripped 4 bases from V and 4 bases from J, with 5 bases between. In germline, CDR1 is WNHNN, CDR2 SYGVQD (reference sequence). The length of the CDR3 is 12 residues. CDR3 sequence: CASSGTYNEQFF. As DNA, the CDR3 is TGCGCCAGCAGTGGGACGTACAATGAGCAGTTCTTC.

The V and J genes are TRBV3-1 (or the pseudogene TRBV3-2) and TRBJ2-5; D is uncertain. Germline assignment: CDR1 LGHDT and CDR2 YNNKEL (reference sequence). The CDR3 loop spans 14 amino acids. Trimming cost V 4 bases and J 4 bases, with 13 bases left between them. The CDR3 here is CASSPGPTPETQYF. For the CDR3, the DNA is TGTGCCAGCAGCCCCGGTCCGACCCCAGAGACCCAGTACTTC.

This clone was observed a single time. The V gene is TRBV10-3, the J gene TRBJ1-2, with D possibly being TRBD1 (5 bases). Trimming removed 4 bases from V and 5 bases from J, with 17 bases in between. The CDR3 spans 15 residues. Germline V gene lookup returns CDR1 ENHRY and CDR2 SYGVKD. Here the CDR3 reads CAISGTGPLTYGYTF. CDR3 sequence (DNA): TGTGCCATCAGTGGAACGGGACCGTTAACTTATGGCTACACCTTC.

V usage is TRBV4-2 and J usage is TRBJ1-3; a weak D match, TRBD1 (6 bases). This CDR3 comprises 20 residues. Germline CDR1 and CDR2: LGHNA and YNFKEQ. The V end was cut by 4 bases, the J end by 4 bases, with 29 bases between. Here the CDR3 reads CASSRLPAAGTLVAGNTIYF. CDR3 nucleotides: TGTGCCAGCAGCCGACTCCCGGCCGCCGGGACACTTGTTGCAGGAAACACCATATATTTT.

The chain carries TRBV27 and TRBJ1-4; unclear D gene. V lost 7 bases and J 7 bases, leaving 16 bases between the germline ends. CDR1 MNHEY and CDR2 SMNVEV come from the germline V gene (reference sequence). The length of the CDR3 is 14 residues. The chain's CDR3 is CASTNSVSSEKLFF. CDR3 coding DNA: TGTGCCAGCACCAACAGCGTTAGTAGTGAAAAACTGTTTTTT.

The chain employs TRBV7-3 and TRBJ2-2; no clear D. The CDR3 runs to 12 residues. The V end was cut by 4 bases, the J end by 6 bases, with 6 bases between. The germline CDR1 and CDR2 sequences are SGHTA and FQGTGA. CDR3 amino acids: CASSSSPGELFF. The CDR3 region has the DNA TGTGCCAGCAGCTCCTCCCCCGGGGAGCTGTTTTTT. The variable domain in full, with the rest retrieved from reference TRBV7-3 and TRBJ2-2, is GAGVSQTPSNKVTEKGKYVELRCDPISGHTALYWYRQSLGQGPEFLIYFQGTGAADDSGLPNDRFFAVRPEGSVSTLKIQRTERGDSAVYLCASSSSPGELFFGEGSRLTVL.

This chain joins TRBV19 and TRBJ2-6; D call uncertain. This CDR3 has 14 amino acids. V gave up 5 bases and J gave up 4 bases, with 9 bases separating them. The germline gives CDR1 LNHDA, CDR2 SQIVND (reference sequence). The chain's CDR3 is CASSPRRGANVLTF. CDR3 sequence (DNA): TGTGCCAGTAGTCCGAGGCGGGGGGCCAACGTCCTGACTTTC.

The chain couples TRBV11-2 to TRBJ1-1; 7 nucleotides match TRBD1. V was clipped by 8 bases and J by 0 bases; unmatched bases: 6. The CDR3 is 14 amino acids. Germline CDR1 and CDR2: SGHAT and FQNNGV. CDR3 DNA: TGTGCCAGCGGAAGGGGGACAGTGAACACTGAAGCTTTCTTT. Translation: CASGRGTVNTEAFF.

This chain links TRBV6-2 or TRBV6-3 with TRBJ1-5, with D perhaps matching TRBD1 (5 bases). The V end lost 3 bases, the J end lost 3 bases, and 12 bases lay between the germline ends. The CDR3 loop spans 15 amino acids. Germline-derived CDR1 and CDR2 are MNHEY and SVGEGT. The CDR3 is CASSYTGLVNQPQHF. The CDR3 coding sequence is TGTGCCAGCAGTTATACGGGACTCGTCAATCAGCCCCAGCATTTT.

CDR3 in DNA: TGTGCCAGCACCTTCCTCGTGACAGGCCCCTGGAATTCACCCCTCCACTTT. Protein: CASTFLVTGPWNSPLHF. This rearrangement joins TRBV27 to TRBJ1-6, with a tentative D call TRBD1 (6 bases). Germline loops: CDR1 MNHEY, CDR2 SMNVEV (reference sequence). V lost 7 bases to trimming and J lost 7 bases, with 23 bases between them. The CDR3 consists of 17 residues.

The chain couples TRBV5-6 to TRBJ1-5, with 11 bases that match TRBD1. Trimming removed 2 bases from V and 7 bases from J; junction bases left unmatched: 5. The germline V gene has CDR1 SGHDT and CDR2 YYEEEE. This CDR3 is built from 15 residues. The CDR3 DNA is TGTGCCAGCAGCTTAGGACAGGGGGCTTGGCAGCCCCAGCATTTT. Residues: CASSLGQGAWQPQHF.

The V gene is TRBV19, the J gene TRBJ1-5, with 7 bases fitting TRBD1. With V trimmed by 1 base and J by 9 bases, 9 bases remained unmatched. CDR1 is LNHDA, CDR2 SQIVND, per germline (reference sequence). This CDR3 spans 15 amino acids. The CDR3 reads CASSIVETGRRPQHF. The DNA for the CDR3 is TGTGCCAGTAGTATAGTGGAGACAGGGAGGAGGCCCCAGCATTTT.

The rearrangement links TRBV27 to TRBJ2-7; tentative D call: TRBD1 (6 bases). This CDR3 has 12 amino acids. The germline V gene encodes CDR1 MNHEY and CDR2 SMNVEV (reference sequence). The V and J ends lost 9 bases and 1 base respectively, with 10 bases between them. For the CDR3, the DNA is TGTGCCAGATGTAGGGGGTCCTACGAGCAGTACTTC. Its translation: CARCRGSYEQYF.

The chain joins TRBV30 to TRBJ2-7; the D call may be TRBD1 or TRBD2 (5 bases each). Germline V lookup: CDR1 GTSNPN, CDR2 SVGIG (reference sequence). This CDR3 contains 16 residues. V shed 0 bases and J shed 4 bases, with 19 bases lying between them. CDR3 sequence (DNA): TGTGCCTGGAGTGTAGGTCCTGGGACCCCTTTGTACGAGCAGTACTTC. Amino acids: CAWSVGPGTPLYEQYF.

The chain recombines TRBV5-4 with TRBJ2-3; the D gene is possibly TRBD2 (7 bases). Germline V CDR1 and CDR2: SGHNT, YYREEE (reference sequence). The CDR3 runs 16 residues. V lost 0 bases and J 4 bases, leaving 15 bases between the germline ends. This CDR3 is CASSLVGGGPPDTQYF. The CDR3 DNA sequence: TGTGCCAGCAGCTTGGTAGGGGGAGGGCCCCCAGATACGCAGTATTTT. The entire variable domain, with the rest obtained from reference TRBV5-4 and TRBJ2-3, is as follows: ETGVTQSPTHLIKTRGQQVTLRCSSQSGHNTVSWYQQALGQGPQFIFQYYREEENGRGNFPPRFSGLQFPNYSSELNVNALELDDSALYLCASSLVGGGPPDTQYFGPGTRLTVL.